This entry lists 7 T cell receptor beta chains sequenced from one sample in a study of T-cell reconstitution after alpha-beta-depleted transplantation in children. Researchers prepared the TCRbeta library using unique molecular identifiers, the study reports. TCRdb redid the calling of the PCR reads with MiXCR, one entry per CDR3 protein. Altogether about 200,000 distinct CDR3 sequences are present, about 7% being singletons, with the ten largest covering 5% to 6.5%. The starting material was PBMCs, obtained before TCRalphabeta/CD19-depleted stem cell transplant. These receptor sequences come from a boy aged 2 to 9 with acute lymphoblastic leukemia, due to receive a stem cell transplant.

As regards this clonotype: A read error may be the cause here, since a much bigger clone is one base away. The chain recombines TRBV20-1 with TRBJ2-1; TRBD1 matches at 9 bases. This CDR3 region has 19 residues. V shed 6 bases, J shed 5 bases, and the junction held 23 bases outside the gene matches. Germline V CDR1 and CDR2: DFQATT, SNEGSKA (reference sequence). The CDR3 is CSAHAIWIGTGNVDNEQFF. In DNA form, the CDR3 reads TGCAGTGCGCACGCCATTTGGATCGGGACAGGGAACGTCGACAATGAGCAGTTCTTC.

This clonotype was seen many times. V gene TRBV12-3 or TRBV12-4 combines with J gene TRBJ1-1; D uncertain. This CDR3 contains 13 residues. Trimming took off 6 bases at V and 5 bases at J, with 13 bases between the two ends. The CDR3 is CASSRGIKTEAFF. CDR3 DNA: TGTGCCAGCAGCCGAGGCATAAAGACTGAAGCTTTCTTT.

This clonotype was seen repeatedly, ten times or more. The chain couples TRBV3-1 to TRBJ2-5; 11 bases align to TRBD2. CDR1 is LGHDT and CDR2 is YNNKEL in the germline V gene (reference sequence). With V trimmed by 6 bases and J by 0 bases, 6 bases remained unmatched. This CDR3 is 16 amino acids long. The CDR3 DNA follows: TGTGCCAGCAGTGCCGGGACTAGCGGATACCAAGAGACCCAGTACTTC. This codes for CASSAGTSGYQETQYF.

As concerns this clonotype: A much larger clone lies a single base off, so this may be a read error. A read error is likely, as this CDR3 ends without the conserved phenylalanine or tryptophan. The V call is TRBV20-1, the J call TRBJ1-1; no clear D. CDR3 size: 13 residues. The germline V and J ends were trimmed by 0 bases and 7 bases, with 12 bases remaining between them. CDR1 is DFQATT and CDR2 is SNEGSKA in the germline V gene (reference sequence). This chain's CDR3 is CSARDQQKYEAFC. As DNA, the CDR3 is TGCAGTGCTAGAGATCAACAAAAATATGAAGCTTTCTGT.

This clonotype was observed many times. The J gene is TRBJ2-7, the V gene TRBV6-5; possible D gene TRBD1, 5 bases. The CDR3 covers 17 residues. Trimming pared 5 bases from V and 6 bases from J, leaving 26 bases between. The germline gives CDR1 MNHEY, CDR2 SVGAGI. CDR3 in amino acids: CASSPDSAGPSPPEQYF. In DNA form, the CDR3 reads TGTGCCAGCAGTCCCGATTCGGCAGGGCCTTCGCCCCCCGAGCAGTACTTC.

The chain joins TRBV20-1 to TRBJ2-7, with 13 bases identical to TRBD2. Germline V gene sequence: CDR1 DFQATT, CDR2 SNEGSKA (reference sequence). The CDR3 contains 14 residues. Losses at the gene ends were 6 bases for V and 2 bases for J; bases not matched to a gene: 4. CDR3 DNA: TGCAGTGCGCCCGGGACTAGCGGGACCTACGAGCAGTACTTC. Protein product: CSAPGTSGTYEQYF.

This clonotype was detected a few times. J is TRBJ1-1 and V is TRBV5-5, with D hard to call. Trimming took off 0 bases at V and 11 bases at J, with 14 bases between the two ends. CDR1 is SGHKS, CDR2 YYEKEE, per germline (reference sequence). The CDR3 totals 13 residues. CDR3 region: CASSLEADLGAFF. The CDR3, as DNA: TGTGCCAGCAGCTTGGAGGCGGACTTGGGTGCTTTCTTT.